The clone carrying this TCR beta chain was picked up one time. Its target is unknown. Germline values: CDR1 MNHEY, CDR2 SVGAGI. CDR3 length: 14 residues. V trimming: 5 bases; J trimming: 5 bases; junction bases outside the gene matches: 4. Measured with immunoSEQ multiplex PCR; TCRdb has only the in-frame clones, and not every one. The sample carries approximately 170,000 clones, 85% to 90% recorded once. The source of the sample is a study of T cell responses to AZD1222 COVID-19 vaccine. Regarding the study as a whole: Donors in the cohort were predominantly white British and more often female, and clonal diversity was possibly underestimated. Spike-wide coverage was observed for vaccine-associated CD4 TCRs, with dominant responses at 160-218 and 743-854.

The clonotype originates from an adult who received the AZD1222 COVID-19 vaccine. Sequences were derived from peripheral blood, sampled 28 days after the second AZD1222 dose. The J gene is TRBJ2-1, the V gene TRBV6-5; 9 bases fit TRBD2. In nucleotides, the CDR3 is TGTGCCAGCAGTCTAGGGACTAGCCACAATGAGCAGTTCTTC. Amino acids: CASSLGTSHNEQFF.